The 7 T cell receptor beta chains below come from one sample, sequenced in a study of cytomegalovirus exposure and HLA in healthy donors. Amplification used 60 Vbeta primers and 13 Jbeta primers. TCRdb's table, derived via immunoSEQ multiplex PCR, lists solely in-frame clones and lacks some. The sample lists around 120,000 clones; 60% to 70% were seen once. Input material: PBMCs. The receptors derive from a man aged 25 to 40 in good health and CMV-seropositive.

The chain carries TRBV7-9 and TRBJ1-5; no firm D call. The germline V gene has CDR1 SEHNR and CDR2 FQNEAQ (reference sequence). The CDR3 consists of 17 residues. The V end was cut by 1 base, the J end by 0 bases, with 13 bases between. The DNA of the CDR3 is TGTGCCAGCAGCTTAGGGGATGGGGAGAATAGCAATCAGCCCCAGCATTTT. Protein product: CASSLGDGENSNQPQHF.

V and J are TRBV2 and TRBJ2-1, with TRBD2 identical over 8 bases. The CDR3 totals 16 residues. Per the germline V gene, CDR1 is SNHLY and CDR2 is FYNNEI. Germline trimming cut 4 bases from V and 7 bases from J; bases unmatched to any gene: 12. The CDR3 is CASSARFLRGANEQFF. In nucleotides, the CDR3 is TGTGCCAGCAGTGCACGTTTCTTGCGGGGGGCTAATGAGCAGTTCTTC.

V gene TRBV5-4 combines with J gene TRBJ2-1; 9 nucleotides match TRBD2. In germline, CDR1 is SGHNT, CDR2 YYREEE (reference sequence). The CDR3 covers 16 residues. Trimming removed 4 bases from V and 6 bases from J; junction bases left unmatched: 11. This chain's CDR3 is CASSRPASGVGNEQFF. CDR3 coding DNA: TGTGCCAGCAGCCGTCCGGCTAGCGGGGTGGGCAATGAGCAGTTCTTC.

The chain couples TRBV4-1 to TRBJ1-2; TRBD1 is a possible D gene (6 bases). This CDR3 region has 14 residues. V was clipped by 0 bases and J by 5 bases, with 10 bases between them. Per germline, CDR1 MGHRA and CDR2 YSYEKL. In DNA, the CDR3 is TGCGCCAGCAGCCAAGATCGACAGGATTATGGCTACACCTTC. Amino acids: CASSQDRQDYGYTF.

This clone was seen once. This CDR3 is CASSLEGLAGYETQYF. The CDR3 nucleotides read TGCGCCAGCAGCTTGGAGGGACTAGCGGGGTATGAGACCCAGTACTTC. The chain links TRBV5-1 to TRBJ2-5; 13 positions match TRBD2. Germline loops: CDR1 SGHRS, CDR2 YFSETQ. After removal of 0 bases from V and 5 bases from J, the junction contained 4 bases not matched to a gene. The CDR3 has 16 residues.

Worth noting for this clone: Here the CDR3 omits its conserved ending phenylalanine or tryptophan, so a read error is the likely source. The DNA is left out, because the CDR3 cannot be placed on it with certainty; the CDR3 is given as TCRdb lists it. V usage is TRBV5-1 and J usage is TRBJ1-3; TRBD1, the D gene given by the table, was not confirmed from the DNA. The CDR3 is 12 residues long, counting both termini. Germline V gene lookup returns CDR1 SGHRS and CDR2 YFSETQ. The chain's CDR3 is CASSQGTLHRGR.

The CDR3 loop is CASSLWGADGYGYTF. The CDR3, as DNA: TGCGCCAGCAGCTTGTGGGGCGCGGACGGCTATGGCTACACCTTC. V gene TRBV5-1 combines with J gene TRBJ1-2; D is perhaps TRBD1 (5 bases). Germline V gene data show CDR1 as SGHRS and CDR2 as YFSETQ. The CDR3 covers 15 residues. Trimming pared 1 base from V and 4 bases from J, leaving 14 bases between.